The text below deals with one TCR beta chain. The sample is drawn from a study of blood T cell repertoires in COVID-19. Per the authors' pipeline: Nucleated cell number was recorded as an estimate derived from reference gene primer amplification. Only in-frame clones appear in the TCRdb table, and some are missing; sequencing was by immunoSEQ multiplex PCR. Clonal size and the V and J genes are those of that table, whereas D and trimming came from the DNA. The data hold around 130,000 clones, with around 90% observed a single time. V gave up 7 bases and J gave up 7 bases, with 16 bases separating them. CDR1 and CDR2 (germline): LNHDA, SQIVND (reference sequence). The CDR3 runs to 13 residues.

The receptor was isolated from a man in his sixties with active or convalescent COVID-19. The rearrangement links TRBV19 to TRBJ1-2; D gene ambiguous. Sequencing was carried out using peripheral blood. The CDR3 here is CASTHRGVGGYTF. CDR3 DNA sequence: TGTGCCAGTACCCATCGGGGTGTGGGTGGCTACACCTTC.